This T cell receptor beta chain was identified in a study of blood T cell repertoires in COVID-19. Looking at the study overall: The samples span acute and convalescent COVID-19 from the United States, Italy and Spain. T cells, B-cell-depleted T cells, or PBMCs provided the cDNA or gDNA that served as material.

Germline CDR1 GTSNPN, CDR2 SVGIG (reference sequence). This CDR3 is 13 amino acids long. V lost 3 bases to trimming and J lost 4 bases, with 12 bases between them. The protocol was immunoSEQ multiplex PCR, while the TCRdb copy is restricted to in-frame clones and leaves out a portion. Here the sample spans more than 250,000 clones, around 87% being singletons. The sequence was collected from a man between 45 and 60 years old with active or convalescent COVID-19. The chain employs TRBV30 and TRBJ1-1; D perhaps matches TRBD1 (5 bases). The sequenced sample consisted of peripheral blood. This CDR3 is CAWRRGGGTEAFF. DNA for the CDR3: TGTGCCTGGAGGAGGGGAGGAGGCACTGAAGCTTTCTTT.